The T cell receptor (beta chain) described here comes from a study of blood T cell repertoires in COVID-19 (TCRdb year 2020). Background for the entire study: Samples covering the acute and convalescent phases of COVID-19 were provided by collaborators in the United States, Italy and Spain. The samples were drawn from two sources: the first 160 participants of the ongoing ImmuneRACE study, and 1,000 to 1,500 subjects contributed by 6 global collaborators. The material from the prospective study consisted of cDNA or gDNA derived from T cells, B-cell-depleted T cells, or PBMCs. Nearly every sample came with metadata listing a de-identified subject ID, COVID-19 status, age in years and sex. Deeply sampled blood TCRbeta repertoires from subjects exposed to, actively infected with, or recovered from COVID-19 were included in the dataset. A freely available public database, intended as a resource for researchers studying the immune response to SARS-CoV-2, is where the repertoires were released. Where available, HLA class I and class II types were taken from metadata supplied by the sample provider and were not determined by assay-based typing.

TCRbeta CDR3 regions were amplified from genomic DNA using the immunoSEQ Assay, a bias-controlled multiplex PCR. In the paper's pipeline: Within the assay, amplification of reference gene primers was used to estimate how many nucleated cells each sample contained. To quantify the absolute abundance of each unique TCRbeta CDR3 rearrangement, sequence reads were collapsed and filtered. For each sample, productive Simpson clonality was calculated as the square root of Simpson's diversity index across productive rearrangements. TCRdb stores this immuneACCESS table with in-frame sequences only. Part of the clones is absent; in the studies checked, under half of the shortfall reflects unresolved V genes, and no reason is known for the rest. Clonal size and the V and J genes are those of that table, whereas D and trimming came from the DNA. The sample table lists about 77,000 clones, 60% to 80% of them with a count of one. The leading ten clones occupy 16% of the sample.

Each collaborating institution followed its own protocols to collect whole blood in K2EDTA tubes. For TCRbeta analysis, collaborators shipped samples in one of three forms: frozen whole blood, isolated PBMCs, or DNA extracted from either of those sample types. The CDR3 starts with the cysteine, ends with the phenylalanine, and has 13 residues. CDR3 DNA only is kept here, 39 bases in frame from base 1. The CDR1 and CDR2 encoded by the germline V gene are ENHRY and SYGVKD. V is reduced by 6 bases and J by 5 bases, leaving a spacing of 11 bases between them. General study outcomes and caveats: The amount of clinical and demographic metadata varied by source and participant and was provided uncurated.

On this clone: No antigen is known for it. No base quality information exists; no much larger clone differs at one position.

The sample was peripheral blood. The chain is assembled from TRBV10-3 and TRBJ1-5; 5 matching bases give a weak D call of TRBD1. The source of this sequence is a man in his sixties or seventies with active or convalescent COVID-19. The nucleotide sequence reads as follows: TGTGCCATCAGGGGTGGGGCTTATCAGCCCCAGCATTTT. Translated, this gives CAIRGGAYQPQHF.